The 30 T cell receptor beta chains reported below all come from one sample, sequenced in a study of cytomegalovirus exposure and HLA in healthy donors. PCR was performed using 60 Vbeta and 13 Jbeta primers. Assay: immunoSEQ multiplex PCR; the TCRdb copy retains only in-frame clones and omits some. Of about 130,000 clones in the sample, 81% were seen once. The specimen was PBMCs. These receptors were collected from a man younger than 35 in good health and CMV-seropositive.

The J gene is TRBJ1-2, the V gene TRBV7-2, with 7 bases lining up with TRBD1. The CDR3 covers 13 residues. With V trimmed by 5 bases and J by 8 bases, 8 bases remained unmatched. Germline V gene lookup returns CDR1 SGHTA and CDR2 FQGNSA. The CDR3 DNA reads as TGTGCCAGCAGCCCGCAGACAGGGTACGGCTACACCTTC. It translates to CASSPQTGYGYTF.

A few counts support this clone. This chain connects TRBV2 to TRBJ2-3; the match to TRBD2 covers 7 bases. The CDR3 spans 13 residues. With V trimmed by 5 bases and J by 4 bases, 3 bases remained unmatched. In germline, CDR1 is SNHLY, CDR2 FYNNEI. CDR3 loop: CASSQTSADTQYF. The CDR3, as DNA: TGTGCCAGCAGTCAAACTAGCGCAGATACGCAGTATTTT.

The V call is TRBV5-1, the J call TRBJ2-4, with D possibly TRBD1 on 6 matching bases. Trimming stripped 3 bases from V and 4 bases from J, with 8 bases between. CDR1 is SGHRS and CDR2 is YFSETQ in the germline V gene. The CDR3 runs to 13 residues. CDR3 DNA sequence: TGCGCCAGCAGCTCAGGGACAAAAAACATTCAGTACTTC. It codes for CASSSGTKNIQYF.

V gene TRBV6-1 combines with J gene TRBJ2-1; weak D call: TRBD2 (5 bases). The CDR3 sequence is 15 residues long. Germline CDR1 MNHNS, CDR2 SASEGT. The V end lost 5 bases, the J end lost 1 base, and 12 bases lay between the germline ends. CDR3 coding DNA: TGTGCCAGCAGTCGGGGAGCGCCATCCTACAATGAGCAGTTCTTC. Amino acid sequence: CASSRGAPSYNEQFF.

This clone has a handful of counts. The rearrangement links TRBV5-4 to TRBJ1-1; D may be TRBD1 (6 bases). Germline CDR1 reads SGHNT; CDR2 reads YYREEE (reference sequence). The CDR3 totals 13 residues. V was shortened by 3 bases and J by 4 bases, with 10 bases between the two germline ends. The CDR3 loop reads CASSSQGPTEAFF. DNA of the CDR3: TGTGCCAGCAGCTCACAGGGTCCCACTGAAGCTTTCTTT.

The chain links TRBV11-2 to TRBJ2-3, with 11 bases fitting TRBD1. Looked up from germline, CDR1 is SGHAT and CDR2 is FQNNGV. The CDR3 has 17 residues. V lost 0 bases to trimming and J lost 5 bases; unmatched junction nucleotides: 7. CDR3 in amino acids: CASSLDLAGQGGDTQYF. CDR3 nucleotides: TGTGCCAGCAGCTTAGATTTAGCGGGACAGGGGGGAGATACGCAGTATTTT.

The genes are TRBV6-5 and TRBJ1-1, with D maybe TRBD1 (6 bases). Trimming stripped 5 bases from V and 5 bases from J, with 12 bases between. The CDR3 is made up of 13 amino acids. CDR1 is MNHEY and CDR2 is SVGAGI in the germline V gene. CDR3 residues: CASSVTQGTEAFF. The CDR3 nucleotides are TGTGCCAGCAGTGTTACCCAGGGGACTGAAGCTTTCTTT.

The chain couples TRBV5-1 to TRBJ1-4; TRBD1 aligns across 7 bases. In germline, CDR1 is SGHRS, CDR2 YFSETQ. This CDR3 contains 16 residues. The trim removed 4 bases at V and 5 bases at J, leaving 11 bases unmatched. CDR3 coding DNA: TGCGCCAGCAGCCAACGCTTCTCGGGACAGAATGAAAAACTGTTTTTT. It translates to CASSQRFSGQNEKLFF.

V gene TRBV21-1 combines with J gene TRBJ1-5. TRBV21-1 is flagged as a pseudogene. This CDR3 has 19 residues. The CDR3 region is CASSNGSGGIRGGNQPQHF. The CDR3 nucleotides read TGTGCCAGCAGCAACGGTTCTGGAGGGATTAGAGGCGGCAATCAGCCCCAGCATTTT.

The table lists this clone with a few counts. The chain is built from TRBV4-1 and TRBJ2-1, with 8 bases identical to TRBD2. Germline CDR1 reads MGHRA; CDR2 reads YSYEKL. The V and J ends lost 4 bases and 2 bases, in that order; junction bases with no gene match: 10. The CDR3 runs to 17 residues. CDR3 sequence: CASSPTEAGVAYNEQFF. The CDR3 DNA reads TGCGCCAGCAGCCCGACTGAAGCGGGAGTCGCCTACAATGAGCAGTTCTTC.

This clone was counted a single time. This chain links TRBV6-6 with TRBJ2-7, with 8 positions matching TRBD1. Losses at the gene ends were 7 bases for V and 6 bases for J; bases not matched to a gene: 11. The germline V gene encodes CDR1 MNHNY and CDR2 SVGAGI (reference sequence). The CDR3 runs 14 residues. The CDR3 coding sequence is TGTGCCAGCATCAGGGGGCGCCTGGGGGGCGAGCAGTACTTC. This translates into CASIRGRLGGEQYF.

V is TRBV20-1 and J is TRBJ1-1; no reliable D call. Trimming stripped 3 bases from V and 6 bases from J, with 8 bases between. Germline-derived CDR1 and CDR2 are DFQATT and SNEGSKA (reference sequence). This CDR3 has 11 residues. CDR3 in DNA: TGCAGTGCTAGTTCCGGGTCTGAAGCTTTCTTT. This codes for CSASSGSEAFF.

The V and J genes are TRBV13 and TRBJ1-4; a weak D match, TRBD1 (6 bases). This CDR3 contains 18 residues. Trimming stripped 2 bases from V and 3 bases from J, with 19 bases between. Germline V lookup: CDR1 PRHDT, CDR2 FYEKMQ (reference sequence). The chain's CDR3 is CASSLTSVGGPANEKLFF. In nucleotides, the CDR3 is TGTGCCAGCAGCTTAACGTCCGTCGGGGGGCCTGCTAATGAAAAACTGTTTTTT.

V usage is TRBV10-3 and J usage is TRBJ2-2; D is possibly TRBD1 (6 bases). With 10 bases removed from V and 4 bases from J, the gap between germline ends came to 16 bases. The CDR3 is made up of 14 amino acids. CDR1 and CDR2 (germline): ENHRY, SYGVKD. CDR3 in amino acids: CASKTGPGTGELFF. The CDR3, as DNA: TGTGCCAGCAAGACAGGCCCTGGCACCGGGGAGCTGTTTTTT.

The CDR3: CASSLREGRRTGELFF. The CDR3 region has the DNA TGTGCCAGCAGCTTGAGAGAGGGCCGTCGCACCGGGGAGCTGTTTTTT. The gene calls are TRBV5-6 and TRBJ2-2; D might be TRBD2 (5 bases). V lost 1 base, J lost 4 bases, and 14 bases lay in between. The CDR3 spans 16 residues. Germline V gene data show CDR1 as SGHDT and CDR2 as YYEEEE. The full variable domain, with the rest looked up from reference TRBV5-6 and TRBJ2-2, is DAGVTQSPTHLIKTRGQQVTLRCSPKSGHDTVSWYQQALGQGPQFIFQYYEEEERQRGNFPDRFSGHQFPNYSSELNVNALLLGDSALYLCASSLREGRRTGELFFGEGSRLTVL.

The rearrangement joins TRBV18 to TRBJ2-1; TRBD2 is a possible D gene (5 bases). Trimming stripped 9 bases from V and 8 bases from J, with 20 bases between. CDR1 and CDR2 from the germline V gene are KGHSH and LQKENI. The CDR3 is made up of 14 amino acids. The CDR3, as DNA: TGTGCCAGACAACGAGCGGCTTTTTATTATGAGCAGTTCTTC. It specifies CARQRAAFYYEQFF.

V and J are TRBV7-9 and TRBJ1-2; TRBD1 aligns across 11 bases. The CDR3 contains 14 residues. J gave up 6 bases and V 4 bases, and 4 bases lay outside the gene matches. Germline V gene data show CDR1 as SEHNR and CDR2 as FQNEAQ (reference sequence). CDR3 bases: TGTGCCAGCAGCTGGACAGGGGGCGCGGATGGCTACACCTTC. This sequence encodes CASSWTGGADGYTF.

This chain connects TRBV6-5 to TRBJ1-1; 10 bases map to TRBD1. The germline gives CDR1 MNHEY, CDR2 SVGAGI. The CDR3 has 15 residues. Trimming removed 3 bases from V and 4 bases from J; junction bases left unmatched: 5. In DNA form, the CDR3 reads TGTGCCAGCAGTTATCCGGGACAGGGGAGCACTGAAGCTTTCTTT. This codes for CASSYPGQGSTEAFF.

The rearrangement uses TRBV6-6 and TRBJ2-7; 7 positions agree with TRBD2. The CDR3 consists of 14 residues. CDR1 MNHNY and CDR2 SVGAGI come from the germline V gene (reference sequence). The V gene end was trimmed by 7 bases and the J gene end by 5 bases; junction bases not matched to a gene: 11. CDR3 DNA sequence: TGTGCCAGCACCCATAGCGGGTTGGGTAACGAGCAGTACTTC. It codes for CASTHSGLGNEQYF.

The chain combines TRBV30 with TRBJ1-2; no clear D. V was trimmed by 0 bases and J by 8 bases, leaving 16 bases between them. This CDR3 comprises 14 residues. Looked up from germline, CDR1 is GTSNPN and CDR2 is SVGIG (reference sequence). The CDR3 DNA follows: TGTGCCTGGAGTGTACTGTCCGGGAGTAAAGGCTACACCTTC. Its translation: CAWSVLSGSKGYTF.

The chain joins TRBV5-5 to TRBJ2-3; TRBD1 matches at 9 bases. Germline trimming cut 5 bases from V and 6 bases from J; bases unmatched to any gene: 10. The CDR3 loop spans 15 amino acids. Germline CDR1 and CDR2: SGHKS and YYEKEE (reference sequence). The CDR3, as DNA: TGTGCCAGCAGGACCGGGACAGGGTTTGTTGATACGCAGTATTTT. This encodes CASRTGTGFVDTQYF.

This clone has a handful of counts. The chain links TRBV7-9 to TRBJ2-7; TRBD2 matches at 8 bases. V lost 2 bases to trimming and J lost 0 bases; unmatched junction nucleotides: 3. Per the germline V gene, CDR1 is SEHNR and CDR2 is FQNEAQ (reference sequence). The CDR3 loop spans 15 amino acids. The CDR3 loop reads CASSLTSGSSYEQYF. In DNA, the CDR3 is TGTGCCAGCAGCTTAACCAGCGGGAGCTCCTACGAGCAGTACTTC.

The V and J genes are TRBV5-1 and TRBJ2-5, with 8 bases lining up with TRBD1. The length of the CDR3 is 20 residues. Germline CDR1 reads SGHRS; CDR2 reads YFSETQ. The ends lost 0 bases at V and 11 bases at J; junction bases unmatched: 27. The DNA for the CDR3 is TGCGCCAGCAGCTTGGTGGTTGGTTTAGGAACCCGGACAGGGTTAGGGGAGCAGTACTTC. Translating it yields CASSLVVGLGTRTGLGEQYF.

The chain combines TRBV2 with TRBJ1-3, with a possible D match to TRBD1 (5 bases). From germline, CDR1 is SNHLY and CDR2 FYNNEI. The V gene lost 7 bases and the J gene lost 4 bases, with 17 bases spanning the gap. The CDR3 spans 15 residues. The CDR3 reads CASTEGRGLGNTIYF. The CDR3, as DNA: TGTGCCAGCACCGAGGGTCGGGGGTTGGGAAACACCATATATTTT. The full variable domain, completed using reference TRBV2 and TRBJ1-3, is EPEVTQTPSHQVTQMGQEVILRCVPISNHLYFYWYRQILGQKVEFLVSFYNNEISEKSEIFDDQFSVERPDGSNFTLKIRSTKLEDSAMYFCASTEGRGLGNTIYFGEGSWLTVV.

The rearrangement uses TRBV6-1 and TRBJ1-4; 8 bases are a match to TRBD1. Germline loops: CDR1 MNHNS, CDR2 SASEGT. After removal of 2 bases from V and 7 bases from J, the junction contained 6 bases not matched to a gene. The CDR3 has 15 residues. In DNA, the CDR3 is TGTGCCAGCAGTGAAAGGACAGGGAGTGTTGAAAAACTGTTTTTT. Translation gives CASSERTGSVEKLFF.

This clone has a handful of counts. The gene calls are TRBV10-3 and TRBJ1-5, with no clear D. Trimming left V 6 bases short and J 0 bases short, with 6 bases between. CDR1 and CDR2 from the germline V gene are ENHRY and SYGVKD. The CDR3 loop spans 13 amino acids. CDR3 DNA: TGTGCCATCAGAGGAGATAGCAATCAGCCCCAGCATTTT. It encodes CAIRGDSNQPQHF.

The V call is TRBV29-1, the J call TRBJ1-1, with D perhaps TRBD1 (6 bases). V dropped 6 bases and J dropped 4 bases, with 12 bases sitting between them. The CDR3 length is 12 residues. Germline V lookup: CDR1 SQVTM, CDR2 ANQGSEA. The CDR3 sequence is CSVQQGRTEAFF. CDR3 bases: TGCAGCGTCCAACAGGGACGCACTGAAGCTTTCTTT. The variable domain in full, with the rest retrieved from reference TRBV29-1 and TRBJ1-1, is SAVISQKPSRDICQRGTSLTIQCQVDSQVTMMFWYRQQPGQSLTLIATANQGSEATYESGFVIDKFPISRPNLTFSTLTVSNMSPEDSSIYLCSVQQGRTEAFFGQGTRLTVV.

V is TRBV4-1 and J is TRBJ2-5, with 11 nucleotides matching TRBD1. Trimming at V came to 0 bases and at J to 4 bases, leaving 10 bases not matched to a gene. The CDR3 consists of 18 residues. The V gene's germline CDR1 is MGHRA and CDR2 YSYEKL. The CDR3 sequence: CASSQDLGGQGAVETQYF. For the CDR3, the DNA is TGCGCCAGCAGCCAAGATCTAGGTGGACAGGGGGCTGTAGAGACCCAGTACTTC.

This chain connects TRBV7-9 to TRBJ1-2; no clear D gene. With 5 bases removed from V and 8 bases from J, the gap between germline ends came to 15 bases. Germline assignment: CDR1 SEHNR and CDR2 FQNEAQ (reference sequence). The CDR3 consists of 13 residues. The CDR3, as DNA: TGTGCCAGCAGCCCGGAGATCGCAGCAGGCTACACCTTC. Translating it yields CASSPEIAAGYTF.

This clone was seen once. The CDR3 sequence is CASGLTASGNTIYF. The CDR3, as DNA: TGTGCTAGTGGTTTAACAGCCTCTGGAAACACCATATATTTT. This sequence joins TRBV12-5 and TRBJ1-3; D uncertain. The CDR3 has 14 amino acids. Germline lookup yields CDR1 LGHNT and CDR2 FRNRAP. The V end was cut by 3 bases, the J end by 0 bases, with 6 bases between.